The sequence of this T cell receptor beta chain was determined in a study of cytomegalovirus exposure and HLA in healthy donors. Study results and limitations: The study reported that TCR beta sequences accurately predicted HLA-A and HLA-B alleles in most subjects.

About this clone: The antigen remains unidentified.

Use of 60 Vbeta and 13 Jbeta primers characterized the PCR. Generated by immunoSEQ multiplex PCR, the TCRdb table keeps only in-frame clones and is missing some. The table shows about 170,000 clones, with less than 85% occurring only once. Nominally healthy donors provided the samples, though records likely missed some immune exposures. This TCR was recovered from a male donor in good health and CMV-seronegative. What was sequenced was PBMCs.

In DNA form, the CDR3 reads TGTGCCAGTAGTATGTACAGCATGAACACTGAAGCTTTCTTT. It codes for CASSMYSMNTEAFF. The chain links TRBV19 to TRBJ1-1; D gene ambiguous. The ends were cut back, 3 bases at V and 0 bases at J, with 8 bases in the middle. The CDR3 is made up of 14 amino acids. CDR1 is LNHDA and CDR2 is SQIVND in the germline V gene (reference sequence).